This record covers a single T cell receptor (beta chain). The antigen is unknown. Assay: immunoSEQ multiplex PCR; the TCRdb copy retains only in-frame clones and omits some. The table lists 35,000 to 45,000 clones, roughly 80% of them singletons. The data originate from a study of T cells in localized non-small cell lung cancer. V dropped 4 bases and J dropped 5 bases, with 15 bases sitting between them. The CDR3 consists of 14 residues. CDR1 and CDR2 (germline): SGHRS, YFSETQ. Notes on the study in general: When the top 100 tumor clones were examined, a median approximately 59 of them also appeared in the adjacent lung, which was paired and uninvolved. Elevated blood T cell density was associated with longer overall survival. Maximal T cell clonality occurred in uninvolved adjacent lung, with tumor ranking below it.

The sample in question was PBMCs, obtained before any cancer treatment. The origin of this receptor is a woman aged 35-75 years with stage II squamous cell lung carcinoma. The chain recombines TRBV5-1 with TRBJ1-1; D not certain. CDR3 protein: CASSPGGSGTEAFF. As DNA, the CDR3 is TGCGCCAGCAGCCCCGGAGGCAGTGGGACTGAAGCTTTCTTT.